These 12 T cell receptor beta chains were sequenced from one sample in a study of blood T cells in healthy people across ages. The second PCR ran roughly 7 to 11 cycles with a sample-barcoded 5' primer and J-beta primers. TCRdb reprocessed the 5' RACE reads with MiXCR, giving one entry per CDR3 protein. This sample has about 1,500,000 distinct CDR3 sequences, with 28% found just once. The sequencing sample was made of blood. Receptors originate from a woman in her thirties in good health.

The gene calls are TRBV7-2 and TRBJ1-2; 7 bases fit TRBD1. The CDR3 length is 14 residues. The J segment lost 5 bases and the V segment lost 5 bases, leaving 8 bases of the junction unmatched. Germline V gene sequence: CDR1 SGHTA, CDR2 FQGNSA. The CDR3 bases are TGTGCCAGCAGCGCAGGGGGAGGAGGGTATGGCTACACCTTC. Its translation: CASSAGGGGYGYTF.

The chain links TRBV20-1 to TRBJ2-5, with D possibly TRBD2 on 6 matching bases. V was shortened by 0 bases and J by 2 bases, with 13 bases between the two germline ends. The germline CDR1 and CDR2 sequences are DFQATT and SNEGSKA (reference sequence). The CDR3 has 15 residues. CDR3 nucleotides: TGCAGTGCTAGAGAGAGCATCCGGGGGCAAGAGACCCAGTACTTC. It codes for CSARESIRGQETQYF.

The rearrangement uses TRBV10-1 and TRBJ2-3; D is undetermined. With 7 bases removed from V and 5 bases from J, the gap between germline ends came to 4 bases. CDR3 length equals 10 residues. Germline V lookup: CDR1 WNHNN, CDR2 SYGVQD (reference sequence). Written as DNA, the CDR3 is TGCGCCAGCACGCAAGATACGCAGTATTTT. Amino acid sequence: CASTQDTQYF.

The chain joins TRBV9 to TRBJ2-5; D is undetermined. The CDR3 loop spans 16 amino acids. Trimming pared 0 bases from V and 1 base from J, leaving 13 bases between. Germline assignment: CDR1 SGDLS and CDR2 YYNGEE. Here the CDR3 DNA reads TGTGCCAGCAGCGTAGGGGCGCCGGGCCGCCAAGAGACCCAGTACTTC. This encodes CASSVGAPGRQETQYF. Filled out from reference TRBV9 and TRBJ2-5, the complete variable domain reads DSGVTQTPKHLITATGQRVTLRCSPRSGDLSVYWYQQSLDQGLQFLIQYYNGEERAKGNILERFSAQQFPDLHSELNLSSLELGDSALYFCASSVGAPGRQETQYFGPGTRLLVL.

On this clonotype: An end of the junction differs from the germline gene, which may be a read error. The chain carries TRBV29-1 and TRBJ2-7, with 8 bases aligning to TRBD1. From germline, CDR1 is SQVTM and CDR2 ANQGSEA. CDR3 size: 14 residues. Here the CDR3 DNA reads TGCAGCGTGGAAGAGACAGGGGTCAGGGGCGAGCAGTACTTC. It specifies CSVEETGVRGEQYF.

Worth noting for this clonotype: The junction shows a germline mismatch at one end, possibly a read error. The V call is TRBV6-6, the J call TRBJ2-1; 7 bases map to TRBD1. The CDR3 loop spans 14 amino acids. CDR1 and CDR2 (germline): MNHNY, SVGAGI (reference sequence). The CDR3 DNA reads TGTGCCAGCAGCCCTCGACAGGGATACAATAAGCAGTTCTTC. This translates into CASSPRQGYNKQFF.

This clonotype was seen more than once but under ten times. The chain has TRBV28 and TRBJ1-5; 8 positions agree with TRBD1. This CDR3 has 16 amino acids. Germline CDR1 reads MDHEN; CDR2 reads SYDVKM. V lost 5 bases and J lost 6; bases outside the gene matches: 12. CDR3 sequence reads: CASSTTRQGISQPQHF. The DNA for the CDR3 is TGTGCCAGCAGTACCACCCGACAGGGGATTAGTCAGCCCCAGCATTTT.

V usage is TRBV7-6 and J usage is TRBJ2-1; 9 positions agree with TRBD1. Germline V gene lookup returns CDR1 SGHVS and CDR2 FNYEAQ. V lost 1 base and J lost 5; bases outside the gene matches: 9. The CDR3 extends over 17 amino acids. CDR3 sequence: CASSLGSGTGLHNEQFF. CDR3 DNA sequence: TGTGCCAGCAGCTTAGGATCCGGGACAGGGTTACACAATGAGCAGTTCTTC.

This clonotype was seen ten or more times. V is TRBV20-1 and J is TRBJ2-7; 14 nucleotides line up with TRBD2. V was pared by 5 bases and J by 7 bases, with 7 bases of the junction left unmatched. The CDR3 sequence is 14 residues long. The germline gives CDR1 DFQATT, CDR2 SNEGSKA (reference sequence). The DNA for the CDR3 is TGCAGTGCTGGGGGACTAGCGGGAGCTTTAGAGCAGTACTTC. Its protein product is CSAGGLAGALEQYF.

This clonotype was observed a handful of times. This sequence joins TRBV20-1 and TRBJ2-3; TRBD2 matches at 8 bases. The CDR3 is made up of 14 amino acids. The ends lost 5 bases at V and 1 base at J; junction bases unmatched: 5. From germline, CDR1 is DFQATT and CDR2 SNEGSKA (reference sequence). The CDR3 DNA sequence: TGCAGTGCTCCCCCAGCGGGGGGCACAGATACGCAGTATTTT. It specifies CSAPPAGGTDTQYF.

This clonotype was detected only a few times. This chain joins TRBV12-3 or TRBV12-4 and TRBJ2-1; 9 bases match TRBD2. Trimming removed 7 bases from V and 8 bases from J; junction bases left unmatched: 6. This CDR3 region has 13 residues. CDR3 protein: CASMAGGRDEQFF. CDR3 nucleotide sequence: TGTGCCAGCATGGCGGGAGGGCGCGATGAGCAGTTCTTC.

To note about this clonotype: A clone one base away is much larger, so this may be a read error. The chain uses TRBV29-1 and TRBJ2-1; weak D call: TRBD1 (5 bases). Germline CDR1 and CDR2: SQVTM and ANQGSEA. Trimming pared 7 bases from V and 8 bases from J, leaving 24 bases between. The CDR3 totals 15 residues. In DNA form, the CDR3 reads TGCAGCGGTTTGAAGAGACAGTTGTCAGTTCATGAGCAGTTCTTC. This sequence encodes CSGLKRQLSVHEQFF.